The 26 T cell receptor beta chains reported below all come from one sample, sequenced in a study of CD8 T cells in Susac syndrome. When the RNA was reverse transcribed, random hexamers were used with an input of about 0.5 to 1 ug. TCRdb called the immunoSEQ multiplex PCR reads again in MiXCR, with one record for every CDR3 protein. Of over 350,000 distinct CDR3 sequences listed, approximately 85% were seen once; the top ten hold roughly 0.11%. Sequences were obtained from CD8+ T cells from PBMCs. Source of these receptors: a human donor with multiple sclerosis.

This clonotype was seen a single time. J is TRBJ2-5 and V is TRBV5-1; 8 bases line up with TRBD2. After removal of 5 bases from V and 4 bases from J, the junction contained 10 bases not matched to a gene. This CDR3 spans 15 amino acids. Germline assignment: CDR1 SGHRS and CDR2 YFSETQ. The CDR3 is CASSNSGSWPETQYF. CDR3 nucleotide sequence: TGCGCCAGCAGTAACAGCGGGAGTTGGCCAGAGACCCAGTACTTC.

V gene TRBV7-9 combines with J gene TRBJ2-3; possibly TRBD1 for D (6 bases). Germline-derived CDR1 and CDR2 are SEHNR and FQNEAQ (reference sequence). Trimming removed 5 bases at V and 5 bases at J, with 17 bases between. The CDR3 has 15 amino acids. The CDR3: CASSQLGTWEDTQYF. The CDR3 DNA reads TGTGCCAGCAGCCAATTGGGGACATGGGAAGATACGCAGTATTTT.

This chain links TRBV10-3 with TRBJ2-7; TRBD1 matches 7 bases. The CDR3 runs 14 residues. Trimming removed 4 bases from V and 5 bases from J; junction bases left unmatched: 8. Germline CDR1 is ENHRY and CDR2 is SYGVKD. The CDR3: CAISVGTDPNEQYF. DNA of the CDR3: TGTGCCATCAGTGTAGGGACAGATCCTAACGAGCAGTACTTC.

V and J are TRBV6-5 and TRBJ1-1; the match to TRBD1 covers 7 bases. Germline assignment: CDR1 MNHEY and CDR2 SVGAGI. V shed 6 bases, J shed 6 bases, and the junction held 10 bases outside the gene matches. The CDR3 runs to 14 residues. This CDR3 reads CASSPTGREAEAFF. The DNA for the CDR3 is TGTGCCAGCAGCCCGACAGGGCGGGAGGCTGAAGCTTTCTTT.

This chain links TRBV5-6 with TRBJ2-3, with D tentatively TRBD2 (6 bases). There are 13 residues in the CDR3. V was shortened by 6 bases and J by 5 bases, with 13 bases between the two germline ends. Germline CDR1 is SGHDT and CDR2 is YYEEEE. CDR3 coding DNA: TGTGCCAGCACCCCCCCGGAGGGAGATACGCAGTATTTT. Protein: CASTPPEGDTQYF.

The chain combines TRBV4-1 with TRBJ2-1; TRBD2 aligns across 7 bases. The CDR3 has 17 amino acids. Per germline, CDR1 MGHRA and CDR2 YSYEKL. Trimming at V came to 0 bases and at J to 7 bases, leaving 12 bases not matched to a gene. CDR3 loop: CASSQDLAGAIGNEQFF. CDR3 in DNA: TGCGCCAGCAGCCAAGACCTTGCGGGAGCCATCGGGAATGAGCAGTTCTTC.

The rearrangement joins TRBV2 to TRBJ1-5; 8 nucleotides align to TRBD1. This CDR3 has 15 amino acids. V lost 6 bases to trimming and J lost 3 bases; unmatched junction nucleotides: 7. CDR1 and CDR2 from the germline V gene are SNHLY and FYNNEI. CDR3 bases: TGTGCCAGCAGAGTACCGGGACAGGTCAATCAGCCCCAGCATTTT. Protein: CASRVPGQVNQPQHF.

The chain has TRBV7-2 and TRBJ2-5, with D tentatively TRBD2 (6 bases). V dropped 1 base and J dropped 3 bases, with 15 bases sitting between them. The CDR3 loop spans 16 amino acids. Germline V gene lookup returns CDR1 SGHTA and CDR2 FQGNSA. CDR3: CASSLVALALEETQYF. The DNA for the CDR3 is TGTGCCAGCAGCTTAGTCGCGCTAGCGCTTGAAGAGACCCAGTACTTC.

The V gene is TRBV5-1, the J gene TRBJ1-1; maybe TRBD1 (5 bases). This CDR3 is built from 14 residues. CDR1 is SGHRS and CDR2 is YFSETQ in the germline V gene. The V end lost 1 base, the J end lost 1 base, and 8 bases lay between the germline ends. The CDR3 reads CASSLRGPNTEAFF. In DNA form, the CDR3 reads TGCGCCAGCAGCTTGAGGGGCCCGAACACTGAAGCTTTCTTT.

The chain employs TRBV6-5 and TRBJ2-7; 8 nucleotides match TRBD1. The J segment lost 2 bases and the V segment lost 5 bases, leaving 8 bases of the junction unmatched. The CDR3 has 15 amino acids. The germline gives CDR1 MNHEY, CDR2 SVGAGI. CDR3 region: CASSPAQGAAYEQYF. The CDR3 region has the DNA TGTGCCAGCAGTCCGGCGCAGGGGGCGGCCTACGAGCAGTACTTC.

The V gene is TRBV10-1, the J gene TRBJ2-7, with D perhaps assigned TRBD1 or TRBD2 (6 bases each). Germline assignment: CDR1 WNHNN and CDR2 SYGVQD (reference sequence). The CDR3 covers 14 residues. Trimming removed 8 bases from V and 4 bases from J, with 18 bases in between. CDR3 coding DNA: TGCGCCAGCGCCGGGGGCCAGGAGCGTTACGAGCAGTACTTC. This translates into CASAGGQERYEQYF.

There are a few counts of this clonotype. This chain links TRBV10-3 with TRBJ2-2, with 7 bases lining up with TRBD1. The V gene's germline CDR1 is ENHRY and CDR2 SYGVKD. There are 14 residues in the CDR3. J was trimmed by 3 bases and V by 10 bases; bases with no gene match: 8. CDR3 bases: TGTGCCACTCCGGGACAGCATTACACCGGGGAGCTGTTTTTT. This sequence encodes CATPGQHYTGELFF.

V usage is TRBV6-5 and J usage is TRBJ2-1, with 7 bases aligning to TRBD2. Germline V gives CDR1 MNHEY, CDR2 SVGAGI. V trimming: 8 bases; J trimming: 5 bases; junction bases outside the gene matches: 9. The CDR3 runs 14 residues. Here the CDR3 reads CASSWGGEHNEQFF. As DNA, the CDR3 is TGTGCCAGCTCGTGGGGGGGGGAACACAATGAGCAGTTCTTC.

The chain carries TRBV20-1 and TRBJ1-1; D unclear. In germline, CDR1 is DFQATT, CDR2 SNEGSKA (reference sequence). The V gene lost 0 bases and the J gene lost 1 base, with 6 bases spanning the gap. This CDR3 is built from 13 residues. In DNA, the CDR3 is TGCAGTGCTAGAGATACGGGGAACACTGAAGCTTTCTTT. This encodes CSARDTGNTEAFF.

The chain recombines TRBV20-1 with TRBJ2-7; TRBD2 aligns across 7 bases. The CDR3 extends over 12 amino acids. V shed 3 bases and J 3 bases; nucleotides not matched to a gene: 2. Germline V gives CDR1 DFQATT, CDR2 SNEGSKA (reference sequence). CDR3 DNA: TGCAGTGCTAGTCTAGCGGACTACGAGCAGTACTTC. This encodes CSASLADYEQYF.

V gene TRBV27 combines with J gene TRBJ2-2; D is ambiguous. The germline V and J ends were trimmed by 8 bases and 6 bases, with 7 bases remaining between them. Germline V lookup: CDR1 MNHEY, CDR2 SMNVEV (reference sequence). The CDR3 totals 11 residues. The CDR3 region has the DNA TGTGCCAGCCGGTTCTCCGGGGAGCTGTTTTTT. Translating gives CASRFSGELFF.

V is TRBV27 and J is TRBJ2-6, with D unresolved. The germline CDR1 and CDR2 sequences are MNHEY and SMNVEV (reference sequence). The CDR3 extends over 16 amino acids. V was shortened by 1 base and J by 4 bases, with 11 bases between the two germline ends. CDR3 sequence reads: CASSLWGTLGANVLTF. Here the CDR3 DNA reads TGTGCCAGCAGTTTATGGGGAACCTTGGGGGCCAACGTCCTGACTTTC.

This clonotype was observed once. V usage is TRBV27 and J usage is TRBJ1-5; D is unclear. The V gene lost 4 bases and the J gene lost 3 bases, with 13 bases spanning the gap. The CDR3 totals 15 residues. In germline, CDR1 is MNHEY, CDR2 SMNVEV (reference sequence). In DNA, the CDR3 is TGTGCCAGCAGTTCGCGGCTCGAATACAATCAGCCCCAGCATTTT. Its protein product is CASSSRLEYNQPQHF.

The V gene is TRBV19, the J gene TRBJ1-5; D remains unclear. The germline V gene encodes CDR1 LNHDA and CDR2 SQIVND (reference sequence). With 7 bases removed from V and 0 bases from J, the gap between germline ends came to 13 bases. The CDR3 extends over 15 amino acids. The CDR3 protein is CASTPDLDSNQPQHF. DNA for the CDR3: TGTGCCAGTACTCCGGACCTAGATAGCAATCAGCCCCAGCATTTT.

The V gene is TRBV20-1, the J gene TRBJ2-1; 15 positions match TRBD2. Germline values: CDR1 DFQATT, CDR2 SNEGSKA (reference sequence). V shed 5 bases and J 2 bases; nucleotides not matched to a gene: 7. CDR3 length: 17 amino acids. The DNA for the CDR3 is TGCAGTGCTGCCGGGACTAGCGGGAGGACAACCTACAATGAGCAGTTCTTC. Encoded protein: CSAAGTSGRTTYNEQFF.

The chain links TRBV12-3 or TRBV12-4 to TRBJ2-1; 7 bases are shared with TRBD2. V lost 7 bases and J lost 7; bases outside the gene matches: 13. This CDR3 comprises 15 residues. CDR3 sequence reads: CASTPQEGAGNEQFF. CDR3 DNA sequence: TGTGCCAGCACTCCCCAGGAGGGAGCGGGAAATGAGCAGTTCTTC.

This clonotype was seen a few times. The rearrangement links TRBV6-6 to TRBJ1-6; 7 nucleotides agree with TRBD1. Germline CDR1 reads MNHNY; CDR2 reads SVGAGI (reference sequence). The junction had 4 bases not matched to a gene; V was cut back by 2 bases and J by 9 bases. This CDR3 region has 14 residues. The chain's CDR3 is CASSYGTVSSPLHF. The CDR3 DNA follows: TGTGCCAGCAGTTACGGGACAGTGAGTTCACCCCTCCACTTT.

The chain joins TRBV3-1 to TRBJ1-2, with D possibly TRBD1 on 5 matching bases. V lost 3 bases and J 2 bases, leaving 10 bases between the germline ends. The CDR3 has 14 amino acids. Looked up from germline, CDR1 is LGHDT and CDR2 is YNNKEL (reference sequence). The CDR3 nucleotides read TGTGCCAGCAGCCATCCTGACAGAAACTATGGCTACACCTTC. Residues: CASSHPDRNYGYTF.

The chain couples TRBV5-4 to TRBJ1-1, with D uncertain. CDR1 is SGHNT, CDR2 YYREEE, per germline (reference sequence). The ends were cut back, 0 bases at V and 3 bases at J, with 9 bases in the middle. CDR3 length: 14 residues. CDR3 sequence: CASSLDASDTEAFF. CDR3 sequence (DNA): TGTGCCAGCAGCTTGGACGCCTCGGACACTGAAGCTTTCTTT. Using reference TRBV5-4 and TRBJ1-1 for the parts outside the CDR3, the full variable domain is ETGVTQSPTHLIKTRGQQVTLRCSSQSGHNTVSWYQQALGQGPQFIFQYYREEENGRGNFPPRFSGLQFPNYSSELNVNALELDDSALYLCASSLDASDTEAFFGQGTRLTVV.

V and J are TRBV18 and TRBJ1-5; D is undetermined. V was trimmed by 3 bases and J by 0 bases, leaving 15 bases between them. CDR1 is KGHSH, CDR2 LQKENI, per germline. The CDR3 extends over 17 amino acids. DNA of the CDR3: TGTGCCAGCTCACCGACCTCTCGTCAGTATAGCAATCAGCCCCAGCATTTT. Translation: CASSPTSRQYSNQPQHF.

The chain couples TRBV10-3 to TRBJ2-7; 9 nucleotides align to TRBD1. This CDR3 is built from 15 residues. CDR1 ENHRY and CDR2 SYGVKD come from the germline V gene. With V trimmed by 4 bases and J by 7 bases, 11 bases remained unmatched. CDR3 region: CAISGSGTGTEEQYF. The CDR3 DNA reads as TGTGCCATCAGTGGGTCCGGGACAGGGACCGAAGAGCAGTACTTC.